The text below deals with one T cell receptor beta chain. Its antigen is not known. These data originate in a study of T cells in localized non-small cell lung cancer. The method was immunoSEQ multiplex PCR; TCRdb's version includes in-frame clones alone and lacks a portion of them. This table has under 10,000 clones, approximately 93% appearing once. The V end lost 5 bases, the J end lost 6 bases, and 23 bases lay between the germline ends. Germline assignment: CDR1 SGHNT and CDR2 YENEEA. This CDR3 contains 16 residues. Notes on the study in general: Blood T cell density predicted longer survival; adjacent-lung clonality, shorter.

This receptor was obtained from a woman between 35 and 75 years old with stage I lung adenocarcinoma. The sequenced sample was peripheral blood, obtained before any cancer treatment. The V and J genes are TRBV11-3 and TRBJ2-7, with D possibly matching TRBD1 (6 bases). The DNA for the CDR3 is TGTGCCAGCAGCGTCCGACGAGGGACAACCCTCTGCGAGCAGTACTTC. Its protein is CASSVRRGTTLCEQYF.